This TCR beta chain was sequenced during a study of control samples from healthy donors and cancer patients. Assay: immunoSEQ multiplex PCR; the TCRdb copy retains only in-frame clones and omits some. This table has about 140,000 clones, roughly 92% appearing once. Germline assignment: CDR1 SGHRS and CDR2 YFSETQ. The CDR3 runs to 13 residues. Trimming shortened V by 5 bases and J by 1 base, and 10 bases separated the two germline ends. V usage is TRBV5-1 and J usage is TRBJ2-7; the D call may be TRBD1 or TRBD2 (6 bases each). This TCR derives from a man aged 30 to 45 in good health. Input material: blood. In DNA, the CDR3 is TGCGCCAGCAGAGGAGGGGGGTCCTACGAGCAGTACTTC. It is translated as CASRGGGSYEQYF.